This record covers a single T cell receptor (beta chain). What it binds is not known. Germline V gene sequence: CDR1 SQVTM, CDR2 ANQGSEA. The CDR3 covers 12 residues. The trim removed 6 bases at V and 5 bases at J, leaving 6 bases unmatched. Survey level was the resolution at which the v3.0 immunoSEQ assay ran. The protocol was immunoSEQ multiplex PCR, while the TCRdb copy is restricted to in-frame clones and leaves out a portion. This table has roughly 9,100 clones, around 74% appearing once. These data are taken from a study of long-term antiretroviral therapy in people with HIV. Study information: Sampling started about a decade before the 2015 immediate-ART recommendation.

General study findings and limits: ART adherence, viral resistance and therapy changes were undocumented. Among HIV repertoires, CDR3 length ranges were narrower than those of controls.

The sequence came from a man aged 35 to 55 with HIV. The source material was unsorted PBMCs, sampled 1.8 years before starting antiretroviral therapy. The J gene is TRBJ2-5, the V gene TRBV29-1; TRBD1 matches 7 bases. The CDR3 sequence: CSVSGTEETQYF. The CDR3 DNA sequence: TGCAGCGTGTCCGGGACAGAGGAGACCCAGTACTTC.